This TCR beta chain originates from a study of cytotoxic CD8 clonotypes in ibrutinib-treated CLL. Study-level findings and limits: Clonality correlated strongly with circulating CD8+ T cells and exceeded age-matched healthy donors at baseline. Clonality went higher at ibrutinib response and then dropped back toward baseline at progression. Treatment saw public clonotypes, which were uncommon, either contract or stay stable.

With sequencing, the targeted depth ranged from 1 in 200,000 to 1 in 1 million T cells. Repertoires were generated with immunoSEQ multiplex PCR, while TCRdb's copy carries only in-frame clones and drops some. This sample has some 200,000 clones, with 75% to 80% found just once. In the case of this clone: Its antigen is not known.

CDR3 length: 14 amino acids. Trimming at V came to 4 bases and at J to 3 bases, leaving 7 bases not matched to a gene. In germline, CDR1 is SGHRS, CDR2 YFSETQ. This clonotype was sampled from a human donor with chronic lymphocytic leukemia. Specimen: PBMCs, collected after 12 months of ibrutinib treatment. The rearrangement links TRBV5-1 to TRBJ2-7; the match to TRBD1 covers 7 bases. This CDR3 reads CASSAQGQHYEQYF. Here the CDR3 DNA reads TGCGCCAGCAGCGCCCAGGGACAGCACTACGAGCAGTACTTC.